This T cell receptor beta chain stems from a study of T cell repertoires in cytomegalovirus infection. This clonotype was observed a handful of times. Germline CDR1 MDHEN, CDR2 SYDVKM. The CDR3 totals 14 residues. Trimming took 7 bases from V and 3 from J, leaving 16 bases between them. TCRdb passed the reads through MiXCR, listing each CDR3 protein once. The table shows 450,000 to 550,000 distinct CDR3 sequences, with more than 15% occurring only once. The rearrangement links TRBV28 to TRBJ2-7, with D perhaps TRBD2 (5 bases). The TCR comes from a human donor in good health (CMV status not recorded). Some clones in this sample may be carry-over from other donors' samples. The sequencing sample was made of CD8+ T cells from PBMCs. CDR3 in amino acids: CASTPGGGDYEQYF. CDR3 DNA sequence: TGTGCCAGCACCCCTGGCGGAGGAGACTACGAGCAGTACTTC.